Listed below are T cell receptor beta chains from one sample, sequenced in a study of monozygotic twins with inflammatory bowel disease. TCRdb reprocessed the 5' RACE reads and keeps a single row for each CDR3 protein, giving no DNA. The data show 200,000 to 250,000 distinct CDR3 sequences, and the top ten clones hold less than 2%. Sequences were obtained from blood. These receptors were taken from a human donor with ulcerative colitis or Crohn's disease, or a healthy co-twin of an affected twin (not recorded which). Both conserved end residues are part of each CDR3. Fields, in order: V gene, J gene, CDR3 protein.

v_gene: TRBV27; j_gene: TRBJ2-7; CDR3aa: CASSLFDSYEQYF
v_gene: TRBV7-2; j_gene: TRBJ1-5; CDR3aa: CASSPAVGGRDQPQHF
v_gene: TRBV18; j_gene: TRBJ2-1; CDR3aa: CASSPGMADSSYNEQFF
v_gene: TRBV6-1; j_gene: TRBJ2-7; CDR3aa: CASRGLVETDEQYF
v_gene: TRBV29-1; j_gene: TRBJ1-5; CDR3aa: CSGGGGQGQPQHF
v_gene: TRBV18; j_gene: TRBJ1-2; CDR3aa: CASSPMGQAGYTF
v_gene: TRBV20-1; j_gene: TRBJ2-2; CDR3aa: CSVLDRPGGTGELFF
v_gene: TRBV6-1; j_gene: TRBJ1-2; CDR3aa: CASSRIFTGVNYGYTF
v_gene: TRBV27; j_gene: TRBJ1-6; CDR3aa: CASSTGGSNSPLHF
v_gene: TRBV3-1; j_gene: TRBJ1-2; CDR3aa: CASSQDYPDRVTYGYTF